The 30 T cell receptor beta chains below were found in one sample sequenced in a study of blood T cell repertoires in COVID-19 (dated by TCRdb to about 2020). Libraries were built with the immunoSEQ multiplex PCR assay. TCRdb took this table from immuneACCESS and kept in-frame rearrangements with V and J called. Such tables lack part of the clones; where checked against another copy, unresolved V genes explain under half of the gap, and the rest is unexplained. The table for this sample lists around 400,000 clones; about 89% of them were counted only once. Around 0.94% of the sample is held by the ten biggest clonotypes. The sequenced sample was PBMCs or T cells enriched from blood (not recorded which). These receptors were taken from a woman aged 40 to 49 who had been exposed to COVID-19.

The chain combines TRBV5-1 with TRBJ1-2; the match to TRBD1 covers 8 bases. The J segment lost 8 bases and the V segment lost 0 bases, leaving 9 bases of the junction unmatched. The CDR3 totals 15 residues. Germline lookup yields CDR1 SGHRS and CDR2 YFSETQ. CDR3 amino acids: CASSLEVGPGGGYTF. CDR3 in DNA: TGCGCCAGCAGCTTGGAGGTGGGGCCAGGGGGCGGCTACACCTTC.

This clone was detected only a few times. In DNA form, the CDR3 reads TGTGCCAGCAGCCAACACGGACAGGGGGCGACCTCCAATCAGCCCCAGCATTTT. As protein: CASSQHGQGATSNQPQHF. The chain joins TRBV4-2 to TRBJ1-5; TRBD1 aligns across 11 bases. Unmatched junction bases numbered 9, after V lost 2 bases and J lost 3 bases. The CDR3 totals 18 residues. The V gene's germline CDR1 is LGHNA and CDR2 YNFKEQ.

This clone was observed a single time. The gene calls are TRBV7-6 and TRBJ1-5, with 12 nucleotides matching TRBD1. This CDR3 region has 15 residues. Germline CDR1 reads SGHVS; CDR2 reads FNYEAQ. Unmatched junction bases numbered 4, after V lost 3 bases and J lost 7 bases. Written as DNA, the CDR3 is TGTGCCAGCAGCTTGGGACAGGGGGCTGGGCAGCCCCAGCATTTT. Protein sequence: CASSLGQGAGQPQHF.

The CDR3 is CARGLAGTSQETQYF. In DNA form, the CDR3 reads TGTGCCAGGGGACTAGCGGGGACCAGCCAAGAGACCCAGTACTTC. V is TRBV2 and J is TRBJ2-5; 13 bases are a match to TRBD2. Germline CDR1 is SNHLY and CDR2 is FYNNEI. Unmatched junction bases numbered 5, after V lost 9 bases and J lost 1 base. The CDR3 loop spans 15 amino acids.

This clone was observed once. The genes are TRBV19 and TRBJ2-5; possible D gene TRBD2, 6 bases. The CDR3 has 14 amino acids. Trimming cost V 3 bases and J 10 bases, with 18 bases left between them. Per germline, CDR1 LNHDA and CDR2 SQIVND (reference sequence). Here the CDR3 DNA reads TGTGCCAGTAGTATTGGGGACTCCCTCGTGGACCAGTACTTC. It is translated as CASSIGDSLVDQYF.

This clone was seen only a few times. The chain combines TRBV24-1 with TRBJ2-2; D call uncertain. CDR3 length: 14 residues. CDR1 is KGHDR, CDR2 SFDVKD, per germline. V was shortened by 1 base and J by 3 bases, with 5 bases between the two germline ends. CDR3 sequence (DNA): TGTGCCACCAGTGATTTCACGGACACCGGGGAGCTGTTTTTT. Amino acids: CATSDFTDTGELFF.

V and J are TRBV13 and TRBJ1-2; perhaps TRBD1 as D (6 bases). Deletions cut 3 bases from V and 1 base from J, with 15 bases between. The CDR3 loop spans 16 amino acids. The V gene's germline CDR1 is PRHDT and CDR2 FYEKMQ (reference sequence). CDR3 in amino acids: CASSLLGEGVNYGYTF. The CDR3 DNA follows: TGTGCCAGCAGCTTGTTAGGGGAGGGGGTTAACTATGGCTACACCTTC. The full variable domain, rest sourced from reference TRBV13 and TRBJ1-2, is AAGVIQSPRHLIKEKRETATLKCYPIPRHDTVYWYQQGPGQDPQFLISFYEKMQSDKGSIPDRFSAQQFSDYHSELNMSSLELGDSALYFCASSLLGEGVNYGYTFGSGTRLTVV.

The rearrangement links TRBV4-1 to TRBJ2-7; D is possibly TRBD1 (5 bases). This CDR3 is 15 amino acids long. V was trimmed by 0 bases and J by 1 base, leaving 10 bases between them. Per the germline V gene, CDR1 is MGHRA and CDR2 is YSYEKL. The CDR3 protein is CASSQESQESYEQYF. In DNA, the CDR3 is TGCGCCAGCAGCCAAGAGTCACAGGAATCCTACGAGCAGTACTTC.

The chain joins TRBV4-3 to TRBJ2-1; D is perhaps TRBD2 (6 bases). V was pared by 0 bases and J by 2 bases, with 11 bases between. CDR3 size: 16 residues. From germline, CDR1 is LGHNA and CDR2 YSLEER. CDR3 DNA: TGCGCCAGCAGCCAAGAACCGGGAGCGACCTACAATGAGCAGTTCTTC. This encodes CASSQEPGATYNEQFF.

The chain carries TRBV5-4 and TRBJ1-2; D is perhaps TRBD1 (5 bases). The CDR3 totals 13 residues. Germline CDR1 reads SGHNT; CDR2 reads YYREEE (reference sequence). V was cut by 0 bases and J by 8 bases, with 11 bases left in between. The CDR3 here is CASSLGGPRGYTF. CDR3 in DNA: TGTGCCAGCAGCTTGGGGGGCCCAAGGGGCTACACCTTC.

The genes are TRBV19 and TRBJ2-7; 10 positions agree with TRBD1. Germline values: CDR1 LNHDA, CDR2 SQIVND (reference sequence). This CDR3 region has 18 residues. V shed 4 bases, J shed 0 bases, and the junction held 12 bases outside the gene matches. DNA of the CDR3: TGTGCCAGTAGTAGGGGACAGGGGCGGACAGCCCACTCCTACGAGCAGTACTTC. Residues: CASSRGQGRTAHSYEQYF.

In DNA form, the CDR3 reads TGTGCCAGCAGCCAAGATCTTGTAAGGGACGTGGGGATTAGCGGGAATGAGCAGTTCTTC. The encoded protein is CASSQDLVRDVGISGNEQFF. The V call is TRBV3-1 (or the pseudogene TRBV3-2), the J call TRBJ2-1; 7 nucleotides align to TRBD2. The J segment lost 7 bases and the V segment lost 0 bases, leaving 21 bases of the junction unmatched. Per germline, CDR1 LGHDT and CDR2 YNNKEL (reference sequence). The CDR3 runs 20 residues.

As regards this clone: Other DNA sequences in this sample translate to the same CDR3. The rearrangement uses TRBV20-1 and TRBJ2-5, with D hard to call. CDR1 is DFQATT, CDR2 SNEGSKA, per germline (reference sequence). Trimming took off 0 bases at V and 5 bases at J, with 4 bases between the two ends. The CDR3 runs 11 residues. The CDR3 protein is CSARDRETQYF. DNA for the CDR3: TGCAGTGCTAGAGATCGTGAGACCCAGTACTTC.

In this sample, this clone turned up many times. CDR3 nucleotide sequence: TGTGCCAGCAGCCCTTCCCCGGGGGGGGCGACTGGAAACACCATATATTTT. Amino acid sequence: CASSPSPGGATGNTIYF. The J gene is TRBJ1-3, the V gene TRBV7-9; possible D gene TRBD1, 6 bases. The CDR3 is 17 residues long. Germline V gives CDR1 SEHNR, CDR2 FQNEAQ (reference sequence). V lost 5 bases and J 2 bases, leaving 19 bases between the germline ends.

This clone has only one observation. V usage is TRBV9 and J usage is TRBJ2-1; D unresolved. CDR3 length: 14 residues. V lost 0 bases and J lost 0, with 4 bases in between. Looked up from germline, CDR1 is SGDLS and CDR2 is YYNGEE. CDR3 sequence reads: CASSVGGSYNEQFF. The DNA of the CDR3 is TGTGCCAGCAGCGTAGGAGGCTCCTACAATGAGCAGTTCTTC.

This sequence joins TRBV30 and TRBJ1-6, with 10 positions matching TRBD1. The CDR3 is 14 residues long. CDR1 is GTSNPN, CDR2 SVGIG, per germline (reference sequence). The V gene end was trimmed by 5 bases and the J gene end by 9 bases; junction bases not matched to a gene: 7. The DNA for the CDR3 is TGTGCCTGGGCAAGAGACAGGGGGCCTTCACCCCTCCACTTT. This codes for CAWARDRGPSPLHF. The complete variable domain, with remaining parts taken from reference TRBV30 and TRBJ1-6, reads SQTIHQWPATLVQPVGSPLSLECTVEGTSNPNLYWYRQAAGRGLQLLFYSVGIGQISSEVPQNLSASRPQDRQFILSSKKLLLSDSGFYLCAWARDRGPSPLHFGNGTRLTVT.

V usage is TRBV3-1 (or the pseudogene TRBV3-2) and J usage is TRBJ2-2, with TRBD1 identical over 10 bases. This CDR3 has 16 amino acids. Germline values: CDR1 LGHDT, CDR2 YNNKEL (reference sequence). With 4 bases clipped from V and 3 bases from J, the junction kept 5 bases outside the gene matches. The CDR3 loop is CASSLRQGAYTGELFF. The CDR3 DNA reads TGTGCCAGCAGCCTACGACAGGGGGCCTACACCGGGGAGCTGTTTTTT.

CDR3 amino acids: CASSPWTGGYGDTQYF. CDR3 nucleotide sequence: TGCGCCAGCAGCCCGTGGACAGGGGGCTATGGGGATACGCAGTATTTT. The chain joins TRBV5-1 to TRBJ2-3, with 11 bases that match TRBD1. With V trimmed by 4 bases and J by 6 bases, 10 bases remained unmatched. Germline V gene lookup returns CDR1 SGHRS and CDR2 YFSETQ. The CDR3 covers 16 residues. Based on the CDR3 plus reference TRBV5-1 and TRBJ2-3, the full variable domain is KAGVTQTPRYLIKTRGQQVTLSCSPISGHRSVSWYQQTPGQGLQFLFEYFSETQRNKGNFPGRFSGRQFSNSRSEMNVSTLELGDSALYLCASSPWTGGYGDTQYFGPGTRLTVL.

The sample holds one count of this clone. V is TRBV14 and J is TRBJ2-1; D ambiguous. Germline CDR1 SGHDN, CDR2 FVKESK. The CDR3 contains 18 residues. V lost 0 bases and J 3 bases, leaving 18 bases between the germline ends. CDR3 in DNA: TGTGCCAGCAGCCAAGAGGCTCTTCCTCTCCCTCTCTACAATGAGCAGTTCTTC. It specifies CASSQEALPLPLYNEQFF. The variable domain in full, completed from reference TRBV14 and TRBJ2-1, reads EAGVTQFPSHSVIEKGQTVTLRCDPISGHDNLYWYRRVMGKEIKFLLHFVKESKQDESGMPNNRFLAERTGGTYSTLKVQPAELEDSGVYFCASSQEALPLPLYNEQFFGPGTRLTVL.

The chain uses TRBV29-1 and TRBJ2-6, with D tentatively TRBD2 (7 bases). There are 15 residues in the CDR3. The ends were cut back, 7 bases at V and 2 bases at J, with 15 bases in the middle. CDR1 SQVTM and CDR2 ANQGSEA come from the germline V gene. CDR3 bases: TGCAGCGCCCTAAGGGGGGGACCTGGGGCCAACGTCCTGACTTTC. Amino acids: CSALRGGPGANVLTF.

This clone was detected only once. This chain links TRBV6-6 with TRBJ2-6, with D possibly matching TRBD2 (6 bases). The CDR3 contains 22 residues. Germline CDR1 and CDR2: MNHNY and SVGAGI (reference sequence). V lost 5 bases to trimming and J lost 7 bases, with 36 bases between them. The chain's CDR3 is CASSPVRDRPSGVSPRANVLTF. The CDR3 coding sequence is TGTGCCAGCAGTCCCGTCCGGGACCGCCCTTCGGGAGTGAGCCCCCGAGCCAACGTCCTGACTTTC.

The chain links TRBV14 to TRBJ1-6; D call uncertain. Trimming removed 0 bases at V and 6 bases at J, with 6 bases between. CDR1 is SGHDN and CDR2 is FVKESK in the germline V gene. The CDR3 consists of 14 residues. CDR3 sequence reads: CASSQEAANSPLHF. Here the CDR3 DNA reads TGTGCCAGCAGCCAAGAGGCCGCTAATTCACCCCTCCACTTT.

J is TRBJ1-2 and V is TRBV10-3, with 8 bases fitting TRBD1. Per the germline V gene, CDR1 is ENHRY and CDR2 is SYGVKD. V lost 10 bases and J lost 4; bases outside the gene matches: 8. This CDR3 comprises 13 residues. Here the CDR3 reads CATNPGQVYGYTF. Here the CDR3 DNA reads TGTGCCACCAACCCGGGACAGGTCTATGGCTACACCTTC.

With respect to this clone: This specimen includes other DNA sequences encoding the same CDR3. The genes are TRBV9 and TRBJ1-1, with TRBD1 matching 8 bases. The J segment lost 2 bases and the V segment lost 5 bases, leaving 2 bases of the junction unmatched. Germline lookup yields CDR1 SGDLS and CDR2 YYNGEE. The CDR3 length is 13 residues. The CDR3 nucleotides read TGTGCCAGCAGTCCAGGGGGCAACACTGAAGCTTTCTTT. Its translation: CASSPGGNTEAFF.

This clone has a single count. The chain is built from TRBV11-3 and TRBJ1-2, with a possible D match to TRBD1 (6 bases). V dropped 1 base and J dropped 7 bases, with 16 bases sitting between them. The CDR3 spans 15 residues. Germline lookup yields CDR1 SGHNT and CDR2 YENEEA. The CDR3 DNA reads TGTGCCAGCAGCTTAGTTGGACAGAGGGCGTCTGGCTACACCTTC. It encodes CASSLVGQRASGYTF.

J is TRBJ2-3 and V is TRBV9; 9 nucleotides match TRBD2. This CDR3 is 15 amino acids long. Germline V lookup: CDR1 SGDLS, CDR2 YYNGEE. Losses at the gene ends were 4 bases for V and 5 bases for J; bases not matched to a gene: 8. CDR3 region: CASSFQRGAVDTQYF. The CDR3 DNA is TGTGCCAGCAGCTTCCAGCGGGGGGCCGTAGATACGCAGTATTTT.

The chain couples TRBV4-1 to TRBJ1-1; 9 bases are shared with TRBD1. Trimming removed 2 bases from V and 1 base from J; junction bases left unmatched: 2. Germline V lookup: CDR1 MGHRA, CDR2 YSYEKL. The CDR3 runs to 15 residues. Here the CDR3 DNA reads TGCGCCAGCAGCCAACCGGACAGGGGGAACACTGAAGCTTTCTTT. As protein: CASSQPDRGNTEAFF.

The gene calls are TRBV12-3 or TRBV12-4 and TRBJ1-1; 8 bases are a match to TRBD1. Losses at the gene ends were 6 bases for V and 10 bases for J; bases not matched to a gene: 10. The CDR3 has 13 residues. This chain's CDR3 is CASSPYQGARAFF. In nucleotides, the CDR3 is TGTGCCAGCAGCCCATACCAGGGGGCGCGAGCTTTCTTT.

CDR3 in DNA: TGTGCCAGCAGTTACCCCGAGACTAGCGGGACCCAGTACTTC. This translates into CASSYPETSGTQYF. The chain is built from TRBV6-2 or TRBV6-3 and TRBJ2-5, with 9 nucleotides matching TRBD2. V was pared by 2 bases and J by 7 bases, with 5 bases of the junction left unmatched. CDR1 and CDR2 from the germline V gene are MNHEY and SVGEGT. This CDR3 is 14 amino acids long.

The V gene is TRBV6-6, the J gene TRBJ1-2; D is possibly TRBD1 (5 bases). The CDR3 extends over 13 amino acids. The V and J ends lost 2 bases and 4 bases respectively, with 8 bases between them. Germline V gives CDR1 MNHNY, CDR2 SVGAGI (reference sequence). CDR3: CASSYRGVYGYTF. Here the CDR3 DNA reads TGTGCCAGCAGTTACAGGGGCGTCTATGGCTACACCTTC.